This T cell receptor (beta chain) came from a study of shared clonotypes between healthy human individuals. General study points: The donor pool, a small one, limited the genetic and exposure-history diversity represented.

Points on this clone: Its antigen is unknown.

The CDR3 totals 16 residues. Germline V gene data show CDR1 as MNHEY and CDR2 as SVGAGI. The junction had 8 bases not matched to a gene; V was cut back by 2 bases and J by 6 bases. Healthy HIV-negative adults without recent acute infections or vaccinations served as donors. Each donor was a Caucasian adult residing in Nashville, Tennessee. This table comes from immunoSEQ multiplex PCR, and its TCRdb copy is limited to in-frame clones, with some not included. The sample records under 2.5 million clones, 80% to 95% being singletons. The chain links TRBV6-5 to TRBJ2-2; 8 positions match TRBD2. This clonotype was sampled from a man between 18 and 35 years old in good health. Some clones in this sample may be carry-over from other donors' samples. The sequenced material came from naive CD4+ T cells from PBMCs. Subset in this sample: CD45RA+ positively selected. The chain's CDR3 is CASSYEGTSVPGELFF. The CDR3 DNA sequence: TGTGCCAGCAGTTACGAGGGGACTAGTGTCCCCGGGGAGCTGTTTTTT.